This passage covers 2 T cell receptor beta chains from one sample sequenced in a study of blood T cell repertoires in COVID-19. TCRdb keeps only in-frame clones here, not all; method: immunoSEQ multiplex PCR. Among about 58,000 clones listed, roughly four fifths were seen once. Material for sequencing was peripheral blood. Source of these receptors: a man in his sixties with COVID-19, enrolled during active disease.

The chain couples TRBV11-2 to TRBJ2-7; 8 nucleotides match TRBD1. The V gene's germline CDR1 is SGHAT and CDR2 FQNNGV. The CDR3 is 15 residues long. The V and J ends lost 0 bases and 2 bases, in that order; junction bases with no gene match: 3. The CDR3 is CASSLDRGRAYEQYF. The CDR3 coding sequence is TGTGCCAGCAGCTTAGACAGGGGGCGGGCCTACGAGCAGTACTTC.

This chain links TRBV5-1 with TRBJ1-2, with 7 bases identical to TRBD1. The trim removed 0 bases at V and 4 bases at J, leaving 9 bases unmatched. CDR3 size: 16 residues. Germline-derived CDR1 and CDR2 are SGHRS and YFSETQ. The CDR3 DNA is TGCGCCAGCAGCTTGGGGCCGGACAGGAGTATCTATGGCTACACCTTC. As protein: CASSLGPDRSIYGYTF. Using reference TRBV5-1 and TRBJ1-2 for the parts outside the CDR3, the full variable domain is KAGVTQTPRYLIKTRGQQVTLSCSPISGHRSVSWYQQTPGQGLQFLFEYFSETQRNKGNFPGRFSGRQFSNSRSEMNVSTLELGDSALYLCASSLGPDRSIYGYTFGSGTRLTVV.